These 29 T cell receptor beta chains came from one sample sequenced in a study of OX40 agonist ivuxolimab in advanced cancers. The assay was immunoSEQ multiplex PCR, and TCRdb's table has in-frame clones only and misses some. The table lists 50,000 to 75,000 clones, approximately 90% of them singletons. The source was CD4+ or CD8+ T cells sorted from blood, collected in a trial of the OX40 agonist ivuxolimab. Every receptor here comes from an adult with an advanced solid tumor such as melanoma, head and neck, liver or kidney cancer.

This chain uses TRBV5-1 with TRBJ1-6; D is possibly TRBD1 (6 bases). The germline V gene has CDR1 SGHRS and CDR2 YFSETQ. This CDR3 region has 16 residues. The germline V and J ends were trimmed by 0 bases and 10 bases, with 17 bases remaining between them. In nucleotides, the CDR3 is TGCGCCAGCAGCTTGGCCCCTTTGGGGGCGGAATCACCCCTCCACTTT. Amino acid sequence: CASSLAPLGAESPLHF. The complete variable domain, with remaining parts taken from reference TRBV5-1 and TRBJ1-6, reads KAGVTQTPRYLIKTRGQQVTLSCSPISGHRSVSWYQQTPGQGLQFLFEYFSETQRNKGNFPGRFSGRQFSNSRSEMNVSTLELGDSALYLCASSLAPLGAESPLHFGNGTRLTVT.

This clone was recorded a few times. V is TRBV14 and J is TRBJ2-7; no definite D call. The CDR3 totals 14 residues. Between the trimmed V and J ends, which lost 6 bases and 1 base, there was a span of 13 bases. Per germline, CDR1 SGHDN and CDR2 FVKESK. The CDR3 DNA sequence: TGTGCCAGCAGGCGTACAGACAATTCCTACGAGCAGTACTTC. Translated: CASRRTDNSYEQYF.

This clone has more than one count but fewer than ten. The chain has TRBV4-2 and TRBJ1-2; 7 positions match TRBD1. With 5 bases clipped from V and 10 bases from J, the junction kept 7 bases outside the gene matches. The length of the CDR3 is 12 residues. Germline CDR1 and CDR2: LGHNA and YNFKEQ. The CDR3 DNA follows: TGTGCCAGCAGCACTTACAGGGGACCCTACACCTTC. Its translation: CASSTYRGPYTF.

V is TRBV6-5 and J is TRBJ2-7, with D perhaps being TRBD1 or TRBD2 (6 bases each). Trimming left V 2 bases short and J 3 bases short, with 8 bases between. The CDR3 extends over 13 amino acids. In germline, CDR1 is MNHEY, CDR2 SVGAGI. CDR3 sequence: CASSYRGDYEQYF. Written as DNA, the CDR3 is TGTGCCAGCAGTTACAGGGGGGACTACGAGCAGTACTTC.

This clone came up a few times. This chain connects TRBV5-1 to TRBJ2-2, with 8 bases identical to TRBD1. CDR3 length equals 16 residues. The germline gives CDR1 SGHRS, CDR2 YFSETQ. V trimming: 2 bases; J trimming: 6 bases; junction bases outside the gene matches: 9. The CDR3 DNA reads as TGCGCCAGCAGCTTCCGCCCGGACAGGGTCGCCGGGGAGCTGTTTTTT. This gives the protein CASSFRPDRVAGELFF.

The J gene is TRBJ2-2, the V gene TRBV7-9; TRBD1 or TRBD2 may be the D gene (5 bases each). The CDR3 contains 13 residues. CDR1 and CDR2 from the germline V gene are SEHNR and FQNEAQ (reference sequence). The ends were cut back, 7 bases at V and 7 bases at J, with 13 bases in the middle. The CDR3 DNA reads as TGTGCCAGCACCCAAAAGGGGAGCGGGGAGCTGTTTTTT. Translated: CASTQKGSGELFF.

The chain couples TRBV18 to TRBJ2-7; D is undetermined. The CDR3 length is 13 residues. From germline, CDR1 is KGHSH and CDR2 LQKENI. V lost 0 bases, J lost 2 bases, and 5 bases lay in between. DNA for the CDR3: TGTGCCAGCTCACCACCGGAGCCCTACGAGCAGTACTTC. Its protein is CASSPPEPYEQYF.

The V gene is TRBV5-1, the J gene TRBJ2-2; 8 bases fit TRBD1. The CDR3 is 14 residues long. The germline V gene has CDR1 SGHRS and CDR2 YFSETQ. The V segment lost 4 bases and the J segment 7 bases; nucleotides outside the gene matches: 6. For the CDR3, the DNA is TGCGCCAGCAGCCCGGACAGGGCTGGCGGGGAGCTGTTTTTT. It codes for CASSPDRAGGELFF.

The rearrangement joins TRBV5-1 to TRBJ2-1; perhaps TRBD2 as D (6 bases). The V gene's germline CDR1 is SGHRS and CDR2 YFSETQ. This CDR3 region has 16 residues. V was pared by 4 bases and J by 0 bases, with 14 bases between. As DNA, the CDR3 is TGCGCCAGCAGCCCGGGACTGATGAACTCCTACAATGAGCAGTTCTTC. Translating gives CASSPGLMNSYNEQFF.

V usage is TRBV7-2 and J usage is TRBJ2-3, with 9 bases aligning to TRBD2. The germline V gene has CDR1 SGHTA and CDR2 FQGNSA. V was pared by 4 bases and J by 2 bases, with 7 bases of the junction left unmatched. CDR3 length equals 16 residues. CDR3 residues: CASSYASGAITDTQYF. Written as DNA, the CDR3 is TGTGCCAGCAGCTATGCTAGCGGGGCTATCACAGATACGCAGTATTTT. The full variable domain, rest sourced from reference TRBV7-2 and TRBJ2-3, is GAGVSQSPSNKVTEKGKDVELRCDPISGHTALYWYRQSLGQGLEFLIYFQGNSAPDKSGLPSDRFSAERTGGSVSTLTIQRTQQEDSAVYLCASSYASGAITDTQYFGPGTRLTVL.

This chain connects TRBV5-1 to TRBJ1-2, with D perhaps matching TRBD1 (5 bases). Trimming shortened V by 4 bases and J by 6 bases, and 25 bases separated the two germline ends. Germline values: CDR1 SGHRS, CDR2 YFSETQ. This CDR3 has 17 residues. The CDR3 protein is CASSPAPSGGSLNGYTF. The CDR3, as DNA: TGCGCCAGCAGCCCCGCACCCTCGGGGGGTTCTTTAAATGGCTACACCTTC.

The chain couples TRBV27 to TRBJ1-1; maybe TRBD1 (6 bases). CDR1 MNHEY and CDR2 SMNVEV come from the germline V gene (reference sequence). Deletions cut 5 bases from V and 0 bases from J, with 13 bases between. CDR3 length equals 15 residues. CDR3 region: CASSPRGRMNTEAFF. CDR3 DNA: TGTGCCAGCAGTCCCCGGGGGCGCATGAACACTGAAGCTTTCTTT.

V is TRBV19 and J is TRBJ2-3, with TRBD2 identical over 9 bases. J gave up 4 bases and V 3 bases, and 8 bases lay outside the gene matches. The CDR3 covers 16 residues. Germline V lookup: CDR1 LNHDA, CDR2 SQIVND (reference sequence). The CDR3 DNA reads TGTGCCAGTAGTATTACGGGCGGGGGGGCCGCAGATACGCAGTATTTT. Its protein product is CASSITGGGAADTQYF.

This rearrangement joins TRBV7-8 to TRBJ1-5; 8 bases match TRBD1. V shed 5 bases, J shed 1 base, and the junction held 4 bases outside the gene matches. The germline CDR1 and CDR2 sequences are SGHVS and FQNEAQ. The CDR3 totals 15 residues. CDR3 amino acids: CASSPGTGSNQPQHF. For the CDR3, the DNA is TGTGCCAGCAGCCCAGGGACAGGCAGCAATCAGCCCCAGCATTTT. Complete variable domain (other parts from reference TRBV7-8 and TRBJ1-5): GAGVSQSPRYKVAKRGQDVALRCDPISGHVSLFWYQQALGQGPEFLTYFQNEAQLDKSGLPSDRFFAERPEGSVSTLKIQRTQQEDSAVYLCASSPGTGSNQPQHFGDGTRLSIL.

This chain connects TRBV27 to TRBJ2-3; the D is unclear. Germline-derived CDR1 and CDR2 are MNHEY and SMNVEV (reference sequence). The CDR3 runs to 14 residues. Trimming removed 5 bases from V and 4 bases from J, with 13 bases in between. CDR3 nucleotides: TGTGCCAGCAGTACCTGGGCGGTTGCAGATACGCAGTATTTT. Encoded protein: CASSTWAVADTQYF.

V and J are TRBV14 and TRBJ2-1; the match to TRBD2 covers 7 bases. Trimming cost V 4 bases and J 8 bases; bases outside gene matches: 17. The germline gives CDR1 SGHDN, CDR2 FVKESK. The CDR3 totals 17 residues. The CDR3 DNA reads TGTGCCAGCAGCCCCCGAGCGGGACGGGGTTTTAGGGATGAGCAGTTCTTC. Amino acids: CASSPRAGRGFRDEQFF.

The CDR3, as DNA: TGTGCCAGTACCCTAAGGGGCGGCTATGGCTACACCTTC. Protein sequence: CASTLRGGYGYTF. V usage is TRBV19 and J usage is TRBJ1-2; D might be TRBD1 (5 bases). Germline V gene lookup returns CDR1 LNHDA and CDR2 SQIVND (reference sequence). Trimming removed 7 bases from V and 4 bases from J, with 13 bases in between. The CDR3 runs 13 residues.

V gene TRBV21-1 combines with J gene TRBJ1-6; the DNA was not compared with TRBD1, the D call given in the table. TRBV21-1 is flagged as a pseudogene. CDR3 length: 17 amino acids. DNA of the CDR3: TGTGCCGTGGGGACAGGGGTTATCATCTCCTATAATTCACCCCTCCACTTT. Encoded protein: CAVGTGVIISYNSPLHF.

This clone appeared once. The chain carries TRBV30 and TRBJ1-5; maybe TRBD1 (6 bases). The V end was cut by 0 bases, the J end by 6 bases, with 9 bases between. Germline V gives CDR1 GTSNPN, CDR2 SVGIG (reference sequence). The CDR3 has 13 amino acids. In DNA form, the CDR3 reads TGTGCCTGGAGTGTAGAGGGGGTTCAGCCCCAGCATTTT. As protein: CAWSVEGVQPQHF.

A few counts support this clone. The chain couples TRBV2 to TRBJ2-7; TRBD2 matches 11 bases. Germline trimming cut 5 bases from V and 3 bases from J; bases unmatched to any gene: 15. This CDR3 comprises 18 residues. Per germline, CDR1 SNHLY and CDR2 FYNNEI. CDR3 DNA: TGTGCCAGCAGTTCGGGATTACTAGCGGGGGCTTCCCACTACGAGCAGTACTTC. This sequence encodes CASSSGLLAGASHYEQYF. The variable domain in full, completed from reference TRBV2 and TRBJ2-7, reads EPEVTQTPSHQVTQMGQEVILRCVPISNHLYFYWYRQILGQKVEFLVSFYNNEISEKSEIFDDQFSVERPDGSNFTLKIRSTKLEDSAMYFCASSSGLLAGASHYEQYFGPGTRLTVT.

The chain uses TRBV6-1 and TRBJ1-2; no reliable D call. Germline CDR1 reads MNHNS; CDR2 reads SASEGT. The V and J ends lost 2 bases and 1 base respectively, with 14 bases between them. This CDR3 region has 16 residues. CDR3 DNA: TGTGCCAGCAGTGAACAAGGACGACTCGATAACTATGGCTACACCTTC. Amino acid sequence: CASSEQGRLDNYGYTF.

V is TRBV7-9 and J is TRBJ2-7, with D unresolved. Germline CDR1 is SEHNR and CDR2 is FQNEAQ (reference sequence). The V end was cut by 2 bases, the J end by 5 bases, with 10 bases between. The CDR3 extends over 13 amino acids. The CDR3 nucleotides read TGTGCCAGCAGCTTAACTCAGAAGGACGAGCAGTACTTC. It encodes CASSLTQKDEQYF.

The CDR3 protein is CASSQDGARVHSEKLFF. CDR3 sequence (DNA): TGTGCCAGCAGCCAAGATGGTGCCCGGGTGCACAGTGAAAAACTGTTTTTT. The genes are TRBV14 and TRBJ1-4; D call uncertain. CDR3 size: 17 residues. V was shortened by 0 bases and J by 7 bases, with 18 bases between the two germline ends. CDR1 SGHDN and CDR2 FVKESK come from the germline V gene.

The chain employs TRBV7-2 and TRBJ2-1, with D possibly TRBD2 on 7 matching bases. Germline lookup yields CDR1 SGHTA and CDR2 FQGNSA. Trimming removed 3 bases from V and 9 bases from J, with 21 bases in between. The CDR3 runs to 16 residues. The CDR3 bases are TGTGCCAGCAGCTTTAGGGGGGGATTGGTTTCCGGTGAGCAGTTCTTC. Amino acids: CASSFRGGLVSGEQFF.

V usage is TRBV5-1 and J usage is TRBJ2-3; 9 nucleotides align to TRBD2. J lost 4 bases, V lost 7 bases, and 13 bases had no gene match. Germline-derived CDR1 and CDR2 are SGHRS and YFSETQ. CDR3 length: 16 amino acids. CDR3 sequence: CASVKGTSNVPDTQYF. CDR3 sequence (DNA): TGCGCCAGCGTTAAGGGGACTAGCAATGTTCCAGATACGCAGTATTTT.

The genes are TRBV5-8 and TRBJ2-7; unclear D gene. The CDR3 is made up of 13 amino acids. The germline V gene encodes CDR1 SGHTS and CDR2 YDEGEE. V lost 2 bases and J lost 6, with 12 bases in between. The CDR3 loop reads CASSLVGHPEQYF. The CDR3 DNA sequence: TGTGCCAGCAGCTTAGTAGGTCACCCCGAGCAGTACTTC.

This chain links TRBV5-1 with TRBJ2-7; 9 bases are a match to TRBD1. Trimming removed 3 bases from V and 5 bases from J; junction bases left unmatched: 18. The germline V gene encodes CDR1 SGHRS and CDR2 YFSETQ. This CDR3 spans 18 amino acids. The CDR3 sequence: CASSWDVFTRTGVHEQYF. Here the CDR3 DNA reads TGCGCCAGCAGCTGGGACGTATTTACCCGGACAGGGGTCCACGAGCAGTACTTC.

In this sample, this clone turned up once. The rearrangement links TRBV18 to TRBJ1-2; possible D gene TRBD1, 5 bases. CDR1 is KGHSH and CDR2 is LQKENI in the germline V gene. V lost 2 bases to trimming and J lost 0 bases, with 13 bases between them. This CDR3 has 16 amino acids. This chain's CDR3 is CASSPTSDSSNYGYTF. The CDR3 coding sequence is TGTGCCAGCTCACCAACCTCCGACAGTTCTAACTATGGCTACACCTTC. Filled out from reference TRBV18 and TRBJ1-2, the complete variable domain reads NAGVMQNPRHLVRRRGQEARLRCSPMKGHSHVYWYRQLPEEGLKFMVYLQKENIIDESGMPKERFSAEFPKEGPSILRIQQVVRGDSAAYFCASSPTSDSSNYGYTFGSGTRLTVV.

The chain uses TRBV2 and TRBJ2-7; D perhaps matches TRBD1 (6 bases). Germline assignment: CDR1 SNHLY and CDR2 FYNNEI. This CDR3 has 15 amino acids. V was shortened by 3 bases and J by 0 bases, with 12 bases between the two germline ends. In nucleotides, the CDR3 is TGTGCCAGCAGTGAGCAGGGGTCGAGCTCCTACGAGCAGTACTTC. This codes for CASSEQGSSSYEQYF.